The clone carrying this TCR beta chain has ten or more counts. Assembly of TCR beta libraries relied on iRepertoire HTBI primers together with Arm-PCR of CDR3 regions. TCRdb itself ran the multiplex PCR reads through MiXCR, one entry per CDR3 protein. The table lists 650,000 to 850,000 distinct CDR3 sequences, about 30% of them singletons. The ends were cut back, 3 bases at V and 2 bases at J, with 17 bases in the middle. The V gene's germline CDR1 is MNHGY and CDR2 SVAAGI. This CDR3 is built from 16 residues. This record comes from a study of regulatory T cells in long-lasting Graves disease. Time point meaning: persistent/refractory GD, antithyroid drugs over 5 years with positive TRAb. Isolated PBMC RNA provided the starting material for the TCR library. From an endocrinology department in Xi'an, China, came the patients.

The J gene is TRBJ2-7, the V gene TRBV6-9; tentatively, D is TRBD2 (6 bases). The TCR sequence derives from a female donor with Graves disease. The sequences come from peripheral blood mononuclear cells (PBMCs), collected when the disease was refractory, from a patient treated with antithyroid drugs. CDR3 sequence reads: CASSYSAEGKAYEQYF. CDR3 nucleotide sequence: TGTGCCAGCAGTTACTCCGCGGAGGGAAAGGCCTACGAGCAGTACTTC.